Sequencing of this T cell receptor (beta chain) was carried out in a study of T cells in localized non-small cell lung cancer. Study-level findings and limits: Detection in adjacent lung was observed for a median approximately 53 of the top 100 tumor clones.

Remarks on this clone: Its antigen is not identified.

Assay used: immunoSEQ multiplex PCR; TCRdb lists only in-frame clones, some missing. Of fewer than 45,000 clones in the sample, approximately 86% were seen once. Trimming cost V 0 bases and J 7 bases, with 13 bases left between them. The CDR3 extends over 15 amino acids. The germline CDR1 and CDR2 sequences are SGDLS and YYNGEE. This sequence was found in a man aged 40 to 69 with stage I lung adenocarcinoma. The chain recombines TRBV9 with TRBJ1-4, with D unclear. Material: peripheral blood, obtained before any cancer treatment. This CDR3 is CASSVDQAGGEKLFF. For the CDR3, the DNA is TGTGCCAGCAGCGTAGACCAGGCAGGAGGTGAAAAACTGTTTTTT. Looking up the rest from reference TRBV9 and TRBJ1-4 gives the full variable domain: DSGVTQTPKHLITATGQRVTLRCSPRSGDLSVYWYQQSLDQGLQFLIQYYNGEERAKGNILERFSAQQFPDLHSELNLSSLELGDSALYFCASSVDQAGGEKLFFGSGTQLSVL.